Below are 32 T cell receptor beta chains sequenced from a single sample in a study of blood T cell repertoires in COVID-19. Profiling relied on immunoSEQ multiplex PCR, and the TCRdb table lists in-frame clones only, not all of them. Among about 220,000 clones listed, almost 85% were seen once. Sequenced: PBMCs or T cells enriched from blood (not recorded which). Receptors were obtained from a man in his forties who had recovered from COVID-19.

V gene TRBV7-2 combines with J gene TRBJ2-1, with 10 bases identical to TRBD2. This CDR3 is 15 amino acids long. V trimming: 6 bases; J trimming: 7 bases; junction bases outside the gene matches: 9. Germline CDR1 reads SGHTA; CDR2 reads FQGNSA. The CDR3 bases are TGTGCCAGCAGTTACAGCGGGGGGGATAGGAATGAGCAGTTCTTC. It encodes CASSYSGGDRNEQFF.

This chain uses TRBV29-1 with TRBJ1-5; D remains ambiguous. Deletions cut 4 bases from V and 5 bases from J, with 12 bases between. Germline CDR1 is SQVTM and CDR2 is ANQGSEA. The length of the CDR3 is 13 residues. CDR3: CSVGGRGDQPQHF. The CDR3 DNA reads TGCAGCGTTGGAGGGCGGGGAGATCAGCCCCAGCATTTT.

The CDR3 region is CASSFRVGGPGSYEQYF. CDR3 sequence (DNA): TGTGCCAGCAGTTTTCGCGTGGGAGGGCCCGGCTCCTACGAGCAGTACTTC. The chain combines TRBV28 with TRBJ2-7; TRBD2 matches at 7 bases. Germline V gene lookup returns CDR1 MDHEN and CDR2 SYDVKM. V shed 3 bases, J shed 0 bases, and the junction held 11 bases outside the gene matches. This CDR3 is built from 17 residues.

The chain carries TRBV7-6 and TRBJ2-1, with a tentative D call TRBD1 (6 bases). Deletions cut 5 bases from V and 5 bases from J, with 7 bases between. The CDR3 has 12 amino acids. Germline V gene data show CDR1 as SGHVS and CDR2 as FNYEAQ. The CDR3 loop is CASSGQNNEQFF. The CDR3 DNA is TGTGCCAGCAGCGGACAGAACAATGAGCAGTTCTTC.

This sequence joins TRBV5-6 and TRBJ1-4; D is undetermined. Per the germline V gene, CDR1 is SGHDT and CDR2 is YYEEEE. The V end lost 1 base, the J end lost 6 bases, and 16 bases lay between the germline ends. The CDR3 covers 16 residues. The CDR3 loop is CASSLSRGEVYEKLFF. CDR3 bases: TGTGCCAGCAGCTTGTCCCGTGGGGAGGTATATGAAAAACTGTTTTTT. Based on the CDR3 plus reference TRBV5-6 and TRBJ1-4, the full variable domain is DAGVTQSPTHLIKTRGQQVTLRCSPKSGHDTVSWYQQALGQGPQFIFQYYEEEERQRGNFPDRFSGHQFPNYSSELNVNALLLGDSALYLCASSLSRGEVYEKLFFGSGTQLSVL.

The chain couples TRBV11-3 to TRBJ2-3, with 11 bases aligning to TRBD2. Germline values: CDR1 SGHNT, CDR2 YENEEA. After removal of 5 bases from V and 0 bases from J, the junction contained 4 bases not matched to a gene. CDR3 length: 16 amino acids. The CDR3 DNA reads TGTGCCAGCAGCATCTCTAGCGGGGGGAGCACAGATACGCAGTATTTT. It codes for CASSISSGGSTDTQYF.

J is TRBJ2-1 and V is TRBV30; 9 positions agree with TRBD1. CDR3 length: 17 residues. Germline trimming cut 2 bases from V and 2 bases from J; bases unmatched to any gene: 10. The germline CDR1 and CDR2 sequences are GTSNPN and SVGIG (reference sequence). The CDR3 loop is CAWSPTPTGGPYNEQFF. In nucleotides, the CDR3 is TGTGCCTGGAGTCCTACCCCCACAGGGGGCCCCTACAATGAGCAGTTCTTC.

The chain couples TRBV21-1 to TRBJ1-4; no DNA check was done on the table's D call, TRBD1. TRBV21-1 has pseudogene status. This CDR3 region has 16 residues. CDR3 in amino acids: CASSFQVSATNEKLFF. CDR3 bases: TGTGCCAGCAGCTTCCAGGTGAGTGCAACTAATGAAAAACTGTTTTTT.

This chain joins TRBV28 and TRBJ1-5; a possible D gene is TRBD1 (6 bases). The CDR3 length is 14 residues. Germline V lookup: CDR1 MDHEN, CDR2 SYDVKM. Trimming took off 10 bases at V and 7 bases at J, with 20 bases between the two ends. CDR3 loop: CATRGGGINQPQHF. CDR3 in DNA: TGTGCCACCAGGGGAGGGGGAATAAACCAGCCCCAGCATTTT.

This rearrangement joins TRBV5-1 to TRBJ1-2, with 9 bases lining up with TRBD1. CDR1 is SGHRS and CDR2 is YFSETQ in the germline V gene. After removal of 2 bases from V and 4 bases from J, the junction contained 9 bases not matched to a gene. The CDR3 length is 16 residues. CDR3 nucleotide sequence: TGCGCCAGCAGCTTTGGAACAGGGGGCGCGGGCTATGGCTACACCTTC. The encoded protein is CASSFGTGGAGYGYTF.

The rearrangement uses TRBV2 and TRBJ1-6; 8 bases are shared with TRBD1. CDR1 and CDR2 from the germline V gene are SNHLY and FYNNEI. V shed 0 bases and J 10 bases; nucleotides not matched to a gene: 11. This CDR3 is 17 amino acids long. The CDR3 reads CASSEAWSGGAGSPLHF. The CDR3 coding sequence is TGTGCCAGCAGTGAAGCCTGGTCAGGGGGCGCCGGGTCACCCCTCCACTTT.

This chain connects TRBV7-2 to TRBJ1-3; 7 bases match TRBD1. This CDR3 has 13 amino acids. J gave up 7 bases and V 6 bases, and 6 bases lay outside the gene matches. The germline CDR1 and CDR2 sequences are SGHTA and FQGNSA. The chain's CDR3 is CASRNRGGNTIYF. CDR3 sequence (DNA): TGTGCCAGCAGGAACAGGGGCGGGAACACCATATATTTT.

J is TRBJ2-1 and V is TRBV5-1, with 7 bases aligning to TRBD2. Losses at the gene ends were 3 bases for V and 1 base for J; bases not matched to a gene: 4. Per the germline V gene, CDR1 is SGHRS and CDR2 is YFSETQ. CDR3 length: 15 amino acids. DNA of the CDR3: TGCGCCAGCAGCTACGCGGGGGATTCCTACAATGAGCAGTTCTTC. Translation: CASSYAGDSYNEQFF.

This clone was detected only a few times. The rearrangement uses TRBV5-1 and TRBJ2-3; perhaps TRBD1 as D (6 bases). The CDR3 length is 14 residues. From germline, CDR1 is SGHRS and CDR2 YFSETQ. Trimming pared 4 bases from V and 3 bases from J, leaving 12 bases between. The CDR3 nucleotides read TGCGCCAGCAGCGGGGGCGTACTAACAGATACGCAGTATTTT. Translation: CASSGGVLTDTQYF.

This clone was found once. V usage is TRBV7-8 and J usage is TRBJ2-7, with unresolved D. From germline, CDR1 is SGHVS and CDR2 FQNEAQ. This CDR3 region has 12 residues. The V end lost 2 bases, the J end lost 3 bases, and 5 bases lay between the germline ends. Written as DNA, the CDR3 is TGTGCCAGCAGCTTAACTAACTACGAGCAGTACTTC. This codes for CASSLTNYEQYF.

V usage is TRBV7-9 and J usage is TRBJ1-4; D gene uncertain. This CDR3 comprises 15 residues. Germline loops: CDR1 SEHNR, CDR2 FQNEAQ (reference sequence). The V end was cut by 1 base, the J end by 5 bases, with 11 bases between. The CDR3 loop reads CASSLDGGSNEKLFF. In DNA form, the CDR3 reads TGTGCCAGCAGCTTAGATGGCGGTTCCAATGAAAAACTGTTTTTT.

This chain joins TRBV6-5 and TRBJ1-1; D is undetermined. Per germline, CDR1 MNHEY and CDR2 SVGAGI. CDR3 size: 11 residues. The V end was cut by 7 bases, the J end by 5 bases, with 8 bases between. CDR3 nucleotide sequence: TGTGCCAGCAACACGGGGACTGAAGCTTTCTTT. The encoded protein is CASNTGTEAFF.

The chain combines TRBV19 with TRBJ1-1, with D unresolved. The V gene's germline CDR1 is LNHDA and CDR2 SQIVND (reference sequence). This CDR3 contains 14 residues. The V gene lost 0 bases and the J gene lost 1 base, with 6 bases spanning the gap. This chain's CDR3 is CASSIERGNTEAFF. As DNA, the CDR3 is TGTGCCAGTAGTATAGAGAGAGGGAACACTGAAGCTTTCTTT.

The V call is TRBV9, the J call TRBJ1-1, with D possibly matching TRBD1 (5 bases). This CDR3 is built from 15 residues. V was trimmed by 2 bases and J by 3 bases, leaving 14 bases between them. The V gene's germline CDR1 is SGDLS and CDR2 YYNGEE. Here the CDR3 DNA reads TGTGCCAGCAGCGTGGGAAACCCGGGGGACACTGAAGCTTTCTTT. Its protein product is CASSVGNPGDTEAFF.

The chain has TRBV30 and TRBJ2-3; 10 bases fit TRBD2. The ends lost 4 bases at V and 8 bases at J; junction bases unmatched: 9. This CDR3 has 14 residues. CDR1 is GTSNPN, CDR2 SVGIG, per germline (reference sequence). For the CDR3, the DNA is TGTGCCTGGACTGAGCGGGGGGGCATCGGTACGCAGTATTTT. Protein product: CAWTERGGIGTQYF.

The count of this clone is one. This sequence joins TRBV19 and TRBJ2-5; 7 bases are a match to TRBD2. Germline lookup yields CDR1 LNHDA and CDR2 SQIVND (reference sequence). This CDR3 spans 12 amino acids. V was clipped by 4 bases and J by 5 bases; unmatched bases: 1. The CDR3 here is CASSREGETQYF. Here the CDR3 DNA reads TGTGCCAGTAGTAGGGAGGGGGAGACCCAGTACTTC. Looking up the rest from reference TRBV19 and TRBJ2-5 gives the full variable domain: DGGITQSPKYLFRKEGQNVTLSCEQNLNHDAMYWYRQDPGQGLRLIYYSQIVNDFQKGDIAEGYSVSREKKESFPLTVTSAQKNPTAFYLCASSREGETQYFGPGTRLLVL.

The chain links TRBV5-4 to TRBJ2-7, with 10 bases matching TRBD2. V shed 3 bases, J shed 7 bases, and the junction held 10 bases outside the gene matches. The V gene's germline CDR1 is SGHNT and CDR2 YYREEE (reference sequence). This CDR3 spans 15 amino acids. CDR3 nucleotides: TGTGCCAGCAGCTCCTTTTCGGGACTAGCGCGGGAGCAGTACTTC. Translation: CASSSFSGLAREQYF.

This sequence joins TRBV28 and TRBJ1-4, with D perhaps matching TRBD1 (6 bases). This CDR3 comprises 13 residues. CDR1 and CDR2 from the germline V gene are MDHEN and SYDVKM. Trimming pared 2 bases from V and 10 bases from J, leaving 11 bases between. Written as DNA, the CDR3 is TGTGCCAGCAGTTTAACGCAGGGGAGAAAACTGTTTTTT. It translates to CASSLTQGRKLFF.

In its sample, this clone was seen once. This chain links TRBV3-1 (or the pseudogene TRBV3-2) with TRBJ1-3, with D hard to call. This CDR3 is built from 16 residues. V lost 4 bases to trimming and J lost 5 bases, with 18 bases between them. CDR1 is LGHDT, CDR2 YNNKEL, per germline (reference sequence). In DNA form, the CDR3 reads TGTGCCAGCAGCCCCAGCCCCGGAGTCAGTAGAAACACCATATATTTT. It specifies CASSPSPGVSRNTIYF.

The CDR3 is CARADSLNTEAFF. The CDR3 DNA follows: TGTGCCAGAGCGGACAGCTTGAACACTGAAGCTTTCTTT. This chain connects TRBV2 to TRBJ1-1, with a possible D match to TRBD1 (6 bases). This CDR3 spans 13 amino acids. Germline CDR1 SNHLY, CDR2 FYNNEI. Trimming took off 9 bases at V and 0 bases at J, with 11 bases between the two ends.

The rearrangement uses TRBV6-5 and TRBJ1-5; unclear D gene. This CDR3 is built from 11 residues. Germline CDR1 MNHEY, CDR2 SVGAGI. Deletions cut 7 bases from V and 6 bases from J, with 7 bases between. The CDR3 sequence: CASMAGQPQHF. The CDR3, as DNA: TGTGCCAGCATGGCGGGTCAGCCCCAGCATTTT.

The chain employs TRBV7-2 and TRBJ2-2, with D tentatively TRBD2 (5 bases). Trimming took off 2 bases at V and 1 base at J, with 11 bases between the two ends. The CDR3 length is 16 residues. Germline-derived CDR1 and CDR2 are SGHTA and FQGNSA. DNA of the CDR3: TGTGCCAGCAGCTTACGGATCGGACTGAACACCGGGGAGCTGTTTTTT. Amino acids: CASSLRIGLNTGELFF.

The chain is built from TRBV7-3 and TRBJ2-6, with a weak D call TRBD2 (5 bases). CDR1 and CDR2 from the germline V gene are SGHTA and FQGTGA. This CDR3 has 15 residues. V gave up 2 bases and J gave up 4 bases, with 9 bases separating them. The CDR3 DNA is TGTGCCAGCAGCTTAGAGGGTGACGGGGCCAACGTCCTGACTTTC. Protein: CASSLEGDGANVLTF.

This chain connects TRBV7-9 to TRBJ1-1; 10 nucleotides agree with TRBD1. Germline loops: CDR1 SEHNR, CDR2 FQNEAQ (reference sequence). CDR3 length equals 14 residues. V lost 5 bases, J lost 5 bases, and 5 bases stayed unmatched. The CDR3 DNA is TGTGCCAGCAGCCCTGGACAGGGGGGGACTGAAGCTTTCTTT. Translation gives CASSPGQGGTEAFF.

The rearrangement uses TRBV5-1 and TRBJ1-2; 8 nucleotides align to TRBD1. The J segment lost 7 bases and the V segment lost 3 bases, leaving 11 bases of the junction unmatched. The germline gives CDR1 SGHRS, CDR2 YFSETQ. This CDR3 comprises 15 residues. Here the CDR3 DNA reads TGCGCCAGCAGCTCCACTCGCCAGGGGGCAGCTGGCTACACCTTC. It specifies CASSSTRQGAAGYTF.

J is TRBJ1-6 and V is TRBV7-8; 7 bases fit TRBD1. The germline CDR1 and CDR2 sequences are SGHVS and FQNEAQ. J gave up 9 bases and V 6 bases, and 8 bases lay outside the gene matches. The CDR3 runs 14 residues. The CDR3 DNA is TGTGCCAGCAGGCTGACAGGGCCCGGTTCACCCCTCCACTTT. Translation: CASRLTGPGSPLHF.

The chain combines TRBV28 with TRBJ1-5; D unresolved. V lost 8 bases to trimming and J lost 1 base, with 6 bases between them. Germline loops: CDR1 MDHEN, CDR2 SYDVKM. This CDR3 contains 12 residues. The CDR3 is CASRESNQPQHF. Written as DNA, the CDR3 is TGTGCCAGCCGGGAGAGCAATCAGCCCCAGCATTTT.